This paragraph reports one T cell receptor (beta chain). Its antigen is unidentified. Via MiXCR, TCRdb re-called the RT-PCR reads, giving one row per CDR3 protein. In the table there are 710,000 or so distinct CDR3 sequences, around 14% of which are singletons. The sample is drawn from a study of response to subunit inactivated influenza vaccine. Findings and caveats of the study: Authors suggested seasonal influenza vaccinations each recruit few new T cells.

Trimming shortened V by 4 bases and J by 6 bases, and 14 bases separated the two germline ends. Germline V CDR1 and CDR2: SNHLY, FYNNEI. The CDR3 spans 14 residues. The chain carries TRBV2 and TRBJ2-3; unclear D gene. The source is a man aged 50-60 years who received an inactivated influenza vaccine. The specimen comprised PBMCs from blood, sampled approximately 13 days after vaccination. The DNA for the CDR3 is TGTGCCAGCAGTGGGACGTTTACTTCGGATACGCAGTATTTT. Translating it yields CASSGTFTSDTQYF. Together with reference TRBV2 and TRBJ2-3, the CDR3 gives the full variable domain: EPEVTQTPSHQVTQMGQEVILRCVPISNHLYFYWYRQILGQKVEFLVSFYNNEISEKSEIFDDQFSVERPDGSNFTLKIRSTKLEDSAMYFCASSGTFTSDTQYFGPGTRLTVL.